This paragraph covers one T cell receptor (beta chain) sequence. The antigen is unknown. Second doses that came at about 4 or about 12 weeks were put together. The CDR3 is 16 residues long. V lost 3 bases to trimming and J lost 2 bases, with 17 bases between them. Germline V gene lookup returns CDR1 MNHEY and CDR2 SMNVEV (reference sequence). The sample belongs to a study of T cell responses to AZD1222 COVID-19 vaccine. Study results and caveats: The donor cohort was predominantly white British with a female majority, and clonal diversity may have been underestimated.

Assay: immunoSEQ multiplex PCR; the TCRdb copy retains only in-frame clones and omits some. The table has about 160,000 clones, 94% seen once. Sequences were derived from peripheral blood, sampled 28 days after the second AZD1222 dose. This clonotype was sampled from an adult who received the AZD1222 COVID-19 vaccine. This chain links TRBV27 with TRBJ2-7, with D perhaps matching TRBD1 (6 bases). The CDR3 region is CASSLNRDHLPYEQYF. The CDR3 DNA reads as TGTGCCAGCAGTTTGAACAGGGACCACCTCCCCTACGAGCAGTACTTC.